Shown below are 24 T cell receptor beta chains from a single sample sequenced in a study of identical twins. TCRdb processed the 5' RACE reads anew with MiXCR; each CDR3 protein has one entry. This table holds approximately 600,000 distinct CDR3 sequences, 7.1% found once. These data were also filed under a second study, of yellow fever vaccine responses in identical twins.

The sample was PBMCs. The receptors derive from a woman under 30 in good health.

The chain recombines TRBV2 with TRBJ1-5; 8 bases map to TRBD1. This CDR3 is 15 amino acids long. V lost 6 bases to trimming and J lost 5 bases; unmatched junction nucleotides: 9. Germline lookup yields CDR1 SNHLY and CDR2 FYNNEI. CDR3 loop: CASRGGQGRYQPQHF. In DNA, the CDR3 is TGTGCCAGCAGAGGCGGACAGGGTCGTTATCAGCCCCAGCATTTT.

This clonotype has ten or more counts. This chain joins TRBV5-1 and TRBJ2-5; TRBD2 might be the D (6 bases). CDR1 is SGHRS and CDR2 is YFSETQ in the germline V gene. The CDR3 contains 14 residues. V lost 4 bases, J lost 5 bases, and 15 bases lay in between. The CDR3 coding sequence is TGCGCCAGCAGCACATCAGGAGGGCACGAGACCCAGTACTTC. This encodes CASSTSGGHETQYF.

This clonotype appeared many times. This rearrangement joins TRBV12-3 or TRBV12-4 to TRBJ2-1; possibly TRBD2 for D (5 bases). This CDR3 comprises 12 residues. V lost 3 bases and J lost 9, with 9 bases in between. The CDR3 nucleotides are TGTGCCAGCAGTTTCTCGGGAAGTGAGCAGTTCTTC. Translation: CASSFSGSEQFF.

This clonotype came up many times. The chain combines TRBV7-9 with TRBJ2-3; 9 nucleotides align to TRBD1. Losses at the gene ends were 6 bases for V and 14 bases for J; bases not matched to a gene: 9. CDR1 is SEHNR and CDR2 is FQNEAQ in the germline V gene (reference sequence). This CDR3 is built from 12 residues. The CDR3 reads CASSRTGGLRYF. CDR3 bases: TGTGCCAGCAGTCGTACAGGGGGCTTACGGTATTTT.

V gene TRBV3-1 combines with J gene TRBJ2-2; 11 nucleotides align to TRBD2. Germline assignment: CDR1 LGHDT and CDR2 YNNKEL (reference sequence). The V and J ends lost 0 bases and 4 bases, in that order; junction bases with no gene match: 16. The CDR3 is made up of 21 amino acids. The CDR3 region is CASSQDLRLAGKGASTGELFF. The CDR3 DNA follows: TGTGCCAGCAGCCAAGATCTTAGACTAGCGGGAAAAGGAGCGAGCACCGGGGAGCTGTTTTTT.

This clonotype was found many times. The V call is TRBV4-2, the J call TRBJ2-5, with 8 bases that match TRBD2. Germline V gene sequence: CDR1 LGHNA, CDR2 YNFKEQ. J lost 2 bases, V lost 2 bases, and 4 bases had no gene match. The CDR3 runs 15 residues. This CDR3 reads CASSQFAGGQETQYF. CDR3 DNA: TGTGCCAGCAGCCAATTTGCGGGAGGACAAGAGACCCAGTACTTC.

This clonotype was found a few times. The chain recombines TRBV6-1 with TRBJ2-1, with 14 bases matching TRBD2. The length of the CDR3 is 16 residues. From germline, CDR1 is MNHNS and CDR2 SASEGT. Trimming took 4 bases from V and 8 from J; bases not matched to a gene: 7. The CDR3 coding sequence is TGTGCCAGCAGTGTGGGGACTAGCGGGAGTGTCTATGAGCAGTTCTTC. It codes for CASSVGTSGSVYEQFF.

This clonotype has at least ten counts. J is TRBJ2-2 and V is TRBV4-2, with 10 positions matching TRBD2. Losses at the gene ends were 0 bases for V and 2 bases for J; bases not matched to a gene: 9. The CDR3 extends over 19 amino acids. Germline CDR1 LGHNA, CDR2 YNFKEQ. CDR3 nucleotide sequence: TGTGCCAGCAGCCAAGACGTGTACCTAGCGGGAGATAACACCGGGGAGCTGTTTTTT. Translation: CASSQDVYLAGDNTGELFF.

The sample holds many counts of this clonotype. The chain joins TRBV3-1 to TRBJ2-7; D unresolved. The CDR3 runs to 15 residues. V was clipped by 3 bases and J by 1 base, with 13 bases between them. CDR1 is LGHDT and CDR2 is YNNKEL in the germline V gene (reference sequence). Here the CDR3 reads CASSHPVVPSYEQYV. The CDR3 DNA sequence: TGTGCCAGCAGCCATCCAGTGGTCCCTTCCTACGAGCAGTACGTC.

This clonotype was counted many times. This CDR3 is CASSPRDSGMNTEAFF. In nucleotides, the CDR3 is TGTGCCAGCAGTCCACGGGACAGTGGCATGAACACTGAAGCTTTCTTT. V usage is TRBV12-3 or TRBV12-4 and J usage is TRBJ1-1, with 7 positions matching TRBD1. CDR3 size: 16 residues. Trimming at V came to 5 bases and at J to 0 bases, leaving 9 bases not matched to a gene.

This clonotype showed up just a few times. CDR3 region: CASSYDGAREKLFF. The CDR3 DNA reads as TGTGCCAGCAGCTATGACGGGGCTAGGGAAAAACTGTTTTTT. The genes are TRBV5-5 and TRBJ1-4; D perhaps matches TRBD1 (5 bases). V was trimmed by 3 bases and J by 8 bases, leaving 14 bases between them. Germline loops: CDR1 SGHKS, CDR2 YYEKEE (reference sequence). This CDR3 is built from 14 residues. Supplemented by reference TRBV5-5 and TRBJ1-4, the full variable domain reads DAGVTQSPTHLIKTRGQQVTLRCSPISGHKSVSWYQQVLGQGPQFIFQYYEKEERGRGNFPDRFSARQFPNYSSELNVNALLLGDSALYLCASSYDGAREKLFFGSGTQLSVL.

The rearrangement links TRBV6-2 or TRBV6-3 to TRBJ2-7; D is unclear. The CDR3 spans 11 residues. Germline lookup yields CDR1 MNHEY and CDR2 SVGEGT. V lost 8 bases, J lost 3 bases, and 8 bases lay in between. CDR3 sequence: CASGRSYEQYV. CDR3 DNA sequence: TGTGCCAGCGGAAGGAGCTACGAGCAGTACGTC.

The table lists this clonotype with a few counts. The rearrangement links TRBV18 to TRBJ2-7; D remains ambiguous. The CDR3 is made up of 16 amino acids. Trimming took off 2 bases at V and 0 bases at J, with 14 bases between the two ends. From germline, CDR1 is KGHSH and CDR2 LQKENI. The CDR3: CASSPSTGRSSYEQYV. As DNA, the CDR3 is TGTGCCAGCTCACCATCAACGGGCCGGAGCTCCTACGAGCAGTACGTC.

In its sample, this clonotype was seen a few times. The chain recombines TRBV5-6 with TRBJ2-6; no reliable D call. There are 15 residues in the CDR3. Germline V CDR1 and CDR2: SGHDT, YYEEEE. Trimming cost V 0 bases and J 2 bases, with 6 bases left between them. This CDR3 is CASSLELAGANVLTF. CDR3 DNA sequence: TGTGCCAGCAGCTTGGAGCTGGCTGGGGCCAACGTCCTGACTTTC. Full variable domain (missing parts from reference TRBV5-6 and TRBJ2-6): DAGVTQSPTHLIKTRGQQVTLRCSPKSGHDTVSWYQQALGQGPQFIFQYYEEEERQRGNFPDRFSGHQFPNYSSELNVNALLLGDSALYLCASSLELAGANVLTFGAGSRLTVL.

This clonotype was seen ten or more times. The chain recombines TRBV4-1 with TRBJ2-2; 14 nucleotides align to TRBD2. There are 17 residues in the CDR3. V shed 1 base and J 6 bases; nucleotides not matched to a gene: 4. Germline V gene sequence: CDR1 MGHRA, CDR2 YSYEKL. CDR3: CASSQVRLAGGPGELFF. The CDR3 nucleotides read TGCGCCAGCAGCCAAGTTCGACTAGCGGGAGGGCCCGGGGAGCTGTTTTTT.

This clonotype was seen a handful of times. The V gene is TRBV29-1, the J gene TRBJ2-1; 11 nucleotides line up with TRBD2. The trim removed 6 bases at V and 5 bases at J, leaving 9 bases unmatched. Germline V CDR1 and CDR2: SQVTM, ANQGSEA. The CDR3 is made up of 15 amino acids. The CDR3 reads CSVKKGTSGNNEQFF. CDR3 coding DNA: TGCAGCGTCAAAAAAGGGACTAGCGGTAACAATGAGCAGTTCTTC.

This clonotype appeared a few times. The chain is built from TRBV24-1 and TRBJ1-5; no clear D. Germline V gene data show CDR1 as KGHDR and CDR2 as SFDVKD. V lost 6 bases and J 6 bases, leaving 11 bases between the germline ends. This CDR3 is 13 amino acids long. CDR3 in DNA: TGTGCCACCAGTTCATCGGGGATTCAGCCCCAGCATTTT. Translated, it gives CATSSSGIQPQHF.

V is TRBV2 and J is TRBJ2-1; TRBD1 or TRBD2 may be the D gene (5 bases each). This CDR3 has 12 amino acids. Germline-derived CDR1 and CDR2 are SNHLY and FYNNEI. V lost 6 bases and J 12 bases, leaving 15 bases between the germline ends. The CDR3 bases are TGTGCCAGCAGGGCAAAGGGGAGCGGGCAGTTCTTC. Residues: CASRAKGSGQFF.

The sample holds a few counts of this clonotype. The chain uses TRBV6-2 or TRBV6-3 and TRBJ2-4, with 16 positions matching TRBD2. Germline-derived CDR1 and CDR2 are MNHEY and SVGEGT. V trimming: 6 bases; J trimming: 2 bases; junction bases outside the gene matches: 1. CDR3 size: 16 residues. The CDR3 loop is CASRGLAGGPKNIQYF. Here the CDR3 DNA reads TGTGCCAGCAGGGGACTAGCGGGGGGGCCCAAAAACATTCAGTACTTC.

The CDR3 reads CASSGGLAGAGAKNIQYF. CDR3 DNA sequence: TGTGCCAGCAGCGGGGGGCTAGCGGGGGCCGGGGCCAAAAACATTCAGTACTTC. V is TRBV11-2 and J is TRBJ2-4; TRBD2 agrees at 10 bases. The trim removed 5 bases at V and 1 base at J, leaving 11 bases unmatched. Germline assignment: CDR1 SGHAT and CDR2 FQNNGV. This CDR3 has 18 residues.

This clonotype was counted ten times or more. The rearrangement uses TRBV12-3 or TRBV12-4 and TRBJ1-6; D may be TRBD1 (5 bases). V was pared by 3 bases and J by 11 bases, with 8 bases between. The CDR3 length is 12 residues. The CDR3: CASSFGGAPLHF. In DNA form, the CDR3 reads TGTGCCAGCAGTTTCGGAGGGGCACCCCTCCACTTT.

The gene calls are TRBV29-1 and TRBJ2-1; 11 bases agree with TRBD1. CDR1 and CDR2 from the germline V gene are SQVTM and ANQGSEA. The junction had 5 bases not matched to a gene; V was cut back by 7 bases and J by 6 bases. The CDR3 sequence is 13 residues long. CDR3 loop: CSGGTGGVNEQFF. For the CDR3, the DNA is TGCAGCGGCGGGACAGGGGGGGTCAATGAGCAGTTCTTC.

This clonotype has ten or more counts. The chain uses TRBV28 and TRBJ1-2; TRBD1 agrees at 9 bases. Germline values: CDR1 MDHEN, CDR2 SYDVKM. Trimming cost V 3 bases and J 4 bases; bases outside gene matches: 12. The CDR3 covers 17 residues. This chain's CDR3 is CASSFDLRQGDGYGYTF. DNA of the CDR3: TGTGCCAGCAGTTTTGATTTGCGACAGGGGGATGGCTATGGCTACACCTTC.

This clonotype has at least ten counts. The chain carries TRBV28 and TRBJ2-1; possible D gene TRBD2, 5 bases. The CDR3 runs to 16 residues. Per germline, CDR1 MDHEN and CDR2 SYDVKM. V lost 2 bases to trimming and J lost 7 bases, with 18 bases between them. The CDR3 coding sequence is TGTGCCAGCAGTTTAAGTTCGGGGTTTTCTCGTAATGAGCAGTTCTTC. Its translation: CASSLSSGFSRNEQFF.